This TCR beta chain stems from a study of blood T cell repertoires in COVID-19. The CDR3 loop spans 16 amino acids. The germline V and J ends were trimmed by 6 bases and 4 bases, with 19 bases remaining between them. Germline CDR1 and CDR2: MDHEN and SYDVKM. Original processing notes: Amplification of reference gene primers was used by the study to estimate nucleated cell counts. Sequenced by immunoSEQ multiplex PCR; TCRdb stores in-frame clones only, minus some. V, J and clone size are taken as reported in that table, and D and trimming were inferred from the DNA itself. The sample records roughly 68,000 clones, around 90% being singletons.

The sequence was collected from a human donor in a cohort sampled during active COVID-19. Sequences were obtained from peripheral blood. The V call is TRBV28, the J call TRBJ2-1, with D possibly matching TRBD2 (5 bases). CDR3 residues: CASSQGRRGPYNEQFF. Here the CDR3 DNA reads TGTGCCAGCAGCCAAGGGCGTCGCGGGCCTTACAATGAGCAGTTCTTC.